A selection of T cell receptor beta chains follows, all from one sample in a study of blood T cell repertoires in COVID-19. Profiling relied on immunoSEQ multiplex PCR, and the TCRdb table lists in-frame clones only, not all of them. This table holds about 220,000 clones, around four fifths found once. The specimen sequenced was peripheral blood. These TCRs come from a woman between 35 and 50 years old with active or convalescent COVID-19. The CDR3 runs from the conserved cysteine through the conserved F or W. D genes are given only for firm matches. Size is omitted from some rows. Given values are once, few, many or a class for expanded clones.

d_gene	j_gene	abundance	v_gene	len	CDR3aa	CDR3nt
TRBD2	TRBJ2-3	-	TRBV7-2	18	CASSPTLFKRGATDTQYF	TGTGCCAGCAGCCCTACCCTCTTCAAGCGGGGGGCCACAGATACGCAGTATTTT
-	TRBJ2-1	-	TRBV12-5	16	CASGLVGAGGWNEQFF	TGTGCTAGTGGTTTGGTAGGGGCAGGAGGGTGGAATGAGCAGTTCTTC
TRBD1	TRBJ1-5	-	TRBV6-5	14	CASRRRGPDQPQHF	TGTGCCAGCAGGAGGAGGGGGCCAGATCAGCCCCAGCATTTT
-	TRBJ2-5	-	TRBV7-6	16	CASSPIGSREQGTQYF	TGTGCCAGCAGCCCGATTGGGAGTAGGGAGCAAGGGACCCAGTACTTC
-	TRBJ1-6	-	TRBV7-9	15	CASSLATQYNSPLHF	TGTGCCAGCAGCTTAGCGACACAGTATAATTCACCCCTCCACTTT
TRBD1	TRBJ2-5	-	TRBV7-2	17	CASSLVYGQGARETQYF	TGTGCCAGCAGCTTAGTATATGGGCAGGGGGCGCGGGAGACCCAGTACTTC
TRBD2	TRBJ2-2	-	TRBV7-2	16	CASTIRLAGGVGELFF	TGTGCCAGCACCATCCGACTAGCGGGAGGCGTCGGGGAGCTGTTTTTT
-	TRBJ1-1	-	TRBV6-5	15	CASSYSPMGGGKAFF	TGTGCCAGCAGTTACTCCCCCATGGGGGGTGGAAAAGCTTTCTTT
TRBD1	TRBJ2-7	-	TRBV5-1	15	CASSWGDRVIHEQYF	TGCGCCAGCAGCTGGGGGGACAGGGTAATCCACGAGCAGTACTTC
-	TRBJ2-7	-	TRBV5-1	15	CASSLLQRPSYEQYF	TGCGCCAGCAGCTTGCTTCAGCGCCCCTCCTACGAGCAGTACTTC
-	TRBJ2-3	-	TRBV6-6	13	CASAWTSTDTQYF	TGTGCCAGCGCCTGGACTAGCACAGATACGCAGTATTTT
-	TRBJ1-4	-	TRBV9	14	CASSVDTAREKLFF	TGTGCCAGCAGCGTAGACACCGCTAGGGAAAAACTGTTTTTT
TRBD1	TRBJ1-3	-	TRBV6-5	16	CASSWDRGTSGNTIYF	TGTGCCAGCAGTTGGGACAGGGGGACCTCTGGAAACACCATATATTTT
TRBD2	TRBJ2-5	-	TRBV11-2	17	CASSLEARLAGDETQYF	TGTGCCAGCAGCTTAGAGGCGAGACTAGCGGGGGACGAGACCCAGTACTTC
-	TRBJ2-3	-	TRBV7-3	13	CASSLQVADTQYF	TGTGCCAGCAGCCTGCAGGTAGCAGATACGCAGTATTTT
-	TRBJ1-1	few	TRBV2	13	CASRTGGNTEAFF	TGTGCCAGCAGGACGGGAGGGAACACTGAAGCTTTCTTT
-	TRBJ2-5	once	TRBV25-1	13	CASSGEGRETQYF	TGTGCCAGCAGTGGAGAAGGGAGGGAGACCCAGTACTTC
-	TRBJ2-1	once	TRBV3-1/TRBV3-2	16	CASSKPPSSGKNEQFF	TGTGCCAGCAGTAAACCGCCTAGCTCCGGCAAGAATGAGCAGTTCTTC
TRBD1	TRBJ1-2	-	TRBV4-3	15	CASSQLQGLDYGYTF	TGCGCCAGCAGCCAACTACAGGGGCTAGACTATGGCTACACCTTC
-	TRBJ2-7	-	TRBV11-3	16	CASSPRSTGGLGEQYF	TGTGCCAGCAGCCCCCGCTCCACCGGGGGGCTGGGAGAGCAGTACTTC
-	TRBJ2-2	-	TRBV10-3	13	CAISAFDTGELFF	TGTGCCATCAGTGCTTTTGACACCGGGGAGCTGTTTTTT
-	TRBJ1-2	-	TRBV28	20	CASRIVEMSGREAPLYGYTF	TGTGCCAGCAGAATTGTCGAAATGTCGGGCAGGGAGGCCCCTCTCTATGGCTACACCTTC
-	TRBJ1-3	-	TRBV7-2	15	CASSPAGGSGNTIYF	TGTGCCAGCAGCCCCGCCGGGGGCTCTGGAAACACCATATATTTT
TRBD1	TRBJ1-2	-	TRBV5-5	13	CASSFTGADGYTF	TGTGCCAGCAGCTTCACAGGGGCGGATGGCTACACCTTC
TRBD1	TRBJ1-5	-	TRBV7-2	13	CASSLAGGQPQHF	TGTGCCAGCAGCTTAGCAGGGGGCCAGCCCCAGCATTTT
-	TRBJ2-1	-	TRBV12-3/TRBV12-4	12	CASSSLEGEQFF	TGTGCCAGCAGTTCCCTGGAGGGTGAGCAGTTCTTC
TRBD1	TRBJ1-2	once	TRBV24-1	14	CATRMTGVQGGYTF	TGTGCCACCAGGATGACAGGGGTACAGGGTGGCTACACCTTC
-	TRBJ1-1	-	TRBV7-6	14	CASSPKQGYTEAFF	TGTGCCAGCAGCCCTAAACAGGGTTATACTGAAGCTTTCTTT
TRBD1	TRBJ2-3	-	TRBV9	14	CASSFLDRADTQYF	TGTGCCAGCAGCTTCTTGGACAGGGCGGATACGCAGTATTTT
TRBD1	TRBJ2-1	-	TRBV29-1	16	CSGLGLGQGSYNEQFF	TGCAGCGGTCTAGGGCTGGGACAGGGCTCCTACAATGAGCAGTTCTTC
-	TRBJ1-2	-	TRBV6-5	12	CASTGGGIGYTF	TGTGCCAGTACCGGGGGGGGGATTGGCTACACCTTC
-	TRBJ1-1	-	TRBV4-3	16	CASSPSRTLWNTEAFF	TGCGCCAGCAGCCCCTCTCGGACTCTTTGGAACACTGAAGCTTTCTTT
-	TRBJ1-2	-	TRBV30	13	CAWSPTHNYGYTF	TGTGCCTGGAGTCCAACACATAACTATGGCTACACCTTC
-	TRBJ2-1	-	TRBV11-3	16	CASSLGRVGTYNEQFF	TGTGCCAGCAGCTTAGGGCGGGTTGGGACCTACAATGAGCAGTTCTTC
-	TRBJ1-6	-	TRBV2	12	CASVAGNSPLHF	TGTGCCAGCGTGGCGGGGAATTCACCCCTCCACTTT
-	TRBJ1-1	-	TRBV5-1	15	CASSTMTGLNTEAFF	TGCGCCAGCAGCACTATGACAGGTCTGAACACTGAAGCTTTCTTT